The rows below give T cell receptor beta chains drawn from one sample of a study of T cells in tuberculosis. Assay: immunoSEQ multiplex PCR; the TCRdb copy retains only in-frame clones and omits some. The table includes about 40,000 clones, 94% detected once. Material: PBMCs, obtained at tuberculosis diagnosis. All receptors come from an adult with tuberculosis. The CDR3 runs from the conserved cysteine through the conserved F or W. D genes are given only for firm matches. Size values are once, few and many counts, or a class for expanded clones, and some rows have none.

len,j_gene,abundance,d_gene,v_gene,CDR3aa,CDR3nt
14,TRBJ1-2,-,-,TRBV18,CASSTLGQFSGYTF,TGTGCCAGCTCAACTTTAGGACAGTTTAGTGGCTACACCTTC
15,TRBJ1-4,-,-,TRBV28,CASSLGGARGEKLFF,TGTGCCAGCAGTTTAGGGGGCGCGCGCGGAGAAAAACTGTTTTTC
15,TRBJ2-1,-,-,TRBV5-1,CASSLAVSSYNEQFF,TGCGCCAGCAGCTTGGCAGTCAGCTCCTACAATGAGCAGTTCTTC
15,TRBJ2-5,-,-,TRBV7-2,CASSLGFFGQETQYF,TGTGCCAGCAGCTTAGGATTCTTCGGCCAAGAGACCCAGTACTTC
12,TRBJ1-1,-,-,TRBV7-9,CASSPEAFEAFF,TGTGCCAGCAGCCCGGAGGCTTTTGAAGCTTTCTTT
14,TRBJ1-6,-,-,TRBV5-1,CASSYLRGHSPLHF,TGCGCCAGCAGCTATTTAAGAGGCCATTCACCCCTCCACTTT
14,TRBJ2-3,-,TRBD2,TRBV29-1,CSVERRGGLDTQYF,TGCAGCGTTGAACGGCGGGGGGGATTAGATACGCAGTATTTT
14,TRBJ2-7,-,TRBD1,TRBV6-5,CASSRQGSLYEQYF,TGTGCCAGCAGTAGACAGGGTTCCCTCTACGAGCAGTACTTC
14,TRBJ1-2,-,-,TRBV7-2,CASSLVAANYGYTF,TGTGCCAGCAGCTTAGTGGCTGCCAACTATGGCTACACCTTC
14,TRBJ1-1,-,TRBD1,TRBV6-1,CASRARQGGTEAFF,TGTGCCAGCAGGGCTCGACAGGGGGGCACTGAAGCTTTCTTT
14,TRBJ1-3,-,-,TRBV2,CASRMLNSGNTIYF,TGTGCCAGCAGGATGCTAAACTCTGGAAACACCATATATTTT
14,TRBJ1-6,-,-,TRBV7-9,CASSLGQDNSPLHF,TGTGCCAGCAGCTTAGGGCAGGATAATTCACCCCTCCACTTT
16,TRBJ1-2,-,TRBD1,TRBV2,CASSESVLSGGSGYTF,TGTGCCAGCAGTGAGTCCGTACTGTCAGGGGGGTCTGGCTACACCTTC
16,TRBJ1-1,-,TRBD1,TRBV13,CASSLKGTGGFTEAFF,TGTGCCAGCAGCTTAAAGGGGACAGGGGGCTTCACTGAAGCTTTCTTT
15,TRBJ1-5,once,-,TRBV27,CASSLDRTSNQPQHF,TGTGCCAGCAGTTTAGACAGAACTAGCAATCAGCCCCAGCATTTT